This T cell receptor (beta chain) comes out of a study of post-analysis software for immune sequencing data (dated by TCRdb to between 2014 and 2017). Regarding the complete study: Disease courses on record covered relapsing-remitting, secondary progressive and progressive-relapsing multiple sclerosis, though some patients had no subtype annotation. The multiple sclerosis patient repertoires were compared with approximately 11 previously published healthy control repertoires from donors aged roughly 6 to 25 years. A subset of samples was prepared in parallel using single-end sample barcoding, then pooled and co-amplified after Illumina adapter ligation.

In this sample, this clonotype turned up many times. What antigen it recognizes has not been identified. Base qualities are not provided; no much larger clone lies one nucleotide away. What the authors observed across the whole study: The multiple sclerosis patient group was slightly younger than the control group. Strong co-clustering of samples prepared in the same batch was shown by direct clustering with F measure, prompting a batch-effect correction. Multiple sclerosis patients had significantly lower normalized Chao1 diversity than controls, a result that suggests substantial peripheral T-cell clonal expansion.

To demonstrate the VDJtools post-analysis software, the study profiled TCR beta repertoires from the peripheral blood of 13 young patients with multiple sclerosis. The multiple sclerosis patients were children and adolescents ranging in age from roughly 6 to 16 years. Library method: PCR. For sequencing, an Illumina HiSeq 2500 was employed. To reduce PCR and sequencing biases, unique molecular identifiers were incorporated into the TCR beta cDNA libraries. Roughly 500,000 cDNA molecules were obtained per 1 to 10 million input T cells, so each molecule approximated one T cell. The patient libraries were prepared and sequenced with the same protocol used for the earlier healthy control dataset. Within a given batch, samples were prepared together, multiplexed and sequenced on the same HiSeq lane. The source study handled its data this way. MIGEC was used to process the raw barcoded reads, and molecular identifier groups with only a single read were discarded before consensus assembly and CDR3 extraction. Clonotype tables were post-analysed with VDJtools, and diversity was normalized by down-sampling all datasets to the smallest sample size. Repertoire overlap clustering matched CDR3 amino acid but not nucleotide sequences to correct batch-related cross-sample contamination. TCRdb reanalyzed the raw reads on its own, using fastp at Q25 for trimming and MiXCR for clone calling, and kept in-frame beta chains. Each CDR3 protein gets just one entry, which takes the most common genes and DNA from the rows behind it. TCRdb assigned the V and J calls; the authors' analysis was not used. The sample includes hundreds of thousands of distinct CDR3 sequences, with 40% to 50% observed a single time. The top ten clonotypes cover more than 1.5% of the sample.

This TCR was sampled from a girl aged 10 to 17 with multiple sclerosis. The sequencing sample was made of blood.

In nucleotides, the sequence is TGTGCCATCAGCGTGCTGGGGACAGGCCTCTCCTACGAGCAGTACTTC. Its protein reads: CAISVLGTGLSYEQYF. Recombination joined TRBV10-3 with TRBJ2-7; TRBD1 lines up with 8 middle nucleotides. Trimming removed 6 bases from V and 0 bases from J; the gene matches leave 10 bases unexplained. The germline V gene specifies ENHRY as CDR1 and SYGVKD as CDR2. The CDR3 runs 16 residues from the cysteine to the phenylalanine. Only the CDR3 region is kept as DNA, spanning 48 bases read in frame from base 1.